The rows below give T cell receptor beta chains drawn from one sample of a study of shared clonotypes between healthy human individuals. The repertoire was sequenced with immunoSEQ multiplex PCR; TCRdb's copy has only in-frame clones and lacks some. The sample carries about 2.1 million clones, 90% to 95% recorded once. Sequences were obtained from naive CD8+ T cells from PBMCs. All receptors come from a man between 18 and 29 years old in good health. Some clones in this sample may be carry-over from other donors' samples. CDR3s include the opening cysteine and the closing phenylalanine or tryptophan. Fields, in order: V gene, J gene, clone size, D gene, CDR3 DNA, CDR3 protein. A D gene is named only where the DNA matches it firmly. Clone size is stated in some rows and not others, as once, few, many or a class when expanded.

V: TRBV19; J: TRBJ2-1; size: .; D: .; DNA: TGTGCCAGTAGTCGCTTAGCTAGAGTCTCCTACAATGAGCAGTTCTTC; CDR3: CASSRLARVSYNEQFF
V: TRBV5-8; J: TRBJ1-5; size: .; D: .; DNA: TGTGCCAGCAGCTTGTTACAGGGCGGTCAGCCCCAGCATTTT; CDR3: CASSLLQGGQPQHF
V: TRBV28; J: TRBJ2-7; size: .; D: TRBD1; DNA: TGTGCCAGCAGTTTGTCATTTACAGGGGTGGGCGAGCAGTACTTC; CDR3: CASSLSFTGVGEQYF
V: TRBV7-2; J: TRBJ2-2; size: .; D: .; DNA: TGTGCCAGCAGCTTAACCGCCTCGCCGGAGCTGTTTTTT; CDR3: CASSLTASPELFF
V: TRBV7-3; J: TRBJ2-7; size: .; D: .; DNA: TGTGCCAGCAGCCCCCTCTACGAGCAGTACTTC; CDR3: CASSPLYEQYF
V: TRBV11-2; J: TRBJ2-3; size: .; D: .; DNA: TGTGCCAGCAGCTTAGCCCCGGCCGGCTATACGCAGTATTTT; CDR3: CASSLAPAGYTQYF
V: TRBV7-8; J: TRBJ1-2; size: .; D: .; DNA: TGTGCCAGCAGCTCCTTCTTAGCTAACTATGGCTACACCTTC; CDR3: CASSSFLANYGYTF
V: TRBV6-1; J: TRBJ1-1; size: .; D: TRBD1; DNA: TGTGCCAGCAGTGGCCGACAGGGGGCGAGGGCTTTGAACACTGAAGCTTTCTTT; CDR3: CASSGRQGARALNTEAFF
V: TRBV9; J: TRBJ2-6; size: .; D: TRBD1; DNA: TGTGCCAGCAGCGGGACAGGGCCCGGGGCCAACGTCCTGACTTTC; CDR3: CASSGTGPGANVLTF
V: TRBV11-2; J: TRBJ2-5; size: .; D: .; DNA: TGTGCCAGCAGCGCTCTTTGGGGCAACACCCCGGATGGAGAGACCCAGTACTTC; CDR3: CASSALWGNTPDGETQYF
V: TRBV6-5; J: TRBJ2-1; size: .; D: .; DNA: TGTGCCAGCAGTTACTCGAATATCCATGGCCAGGAGCAGTTCTTC; CDR3: CASSYSNIHGQEQFF
V: TRBV29-1; J: TRBJ1-1; size: .; D: .; DNA: TGCAGCGTTGAAGGTTTAGGAGGGCAGACGACGGTGGGCACTGAAGCTTTCTTT; CDR3: CSVEGLGGQTTVGTEAFF
V: TRBV10-3; J: TRBJ2-3; size: .; D: TRBD2; DNA: TGTGCCATCAGCTATAGCGGGAGGGAGACAGATACGCAGTATTTT; CDR3: CAISYSGRETDTQYF
V: TRBV9; J: TRBJ2-3; size: .; D: TRBD2; DNA: TGTGCCAGCAGCCCCTGGGGGAAGCGGGAGTCAGATACGCAGTATTTT; CDR3: CASSPWGKRESDTQYF
V: TRBV6-1; J: TRBJ2-6; size: .; D: TRBD1; DNA: TGTGCCAGCAGTGAATACCCGGGACAGGTTTCCCCTGGGGCCAACGTCCTGACTTTC; CDR3: CASSEYPGQVSPGANVLTF
V: TRBV7-6; J: TRBJ1-1; size: .; D: .; DNA: TGTGCCAGCAGCCCCCCCGCGGGTCACACTGAAGCTTTCTTT; CDR3: CASSPPAGHTEAFF
V: TRBV27; J: TRBJ1-2; size: .; D: TRBD1; DNA: TGTGCCAGCAGTCTAGGGACAGGGTATGGCTACACCTTC; CDR3: CASSLGTGYGYTF
V: TRBV9; J: TRBJ2-7; size: .; D: TRBD1; DNA: TGTGCCAGTAGCCGATCGGACAGGGCCGGGCAGTACTTC; CDR3: CASSRSDRAGQYF
V: TRBV28; J: TRBJ1-3; size: .; D: .; DNA: TGTGCCAGCAGCCCCCGCGGGCCCACACCCCGAAACACCATATATTTT; CDR3: CASSPRGPTPRNTIYF
V: TRBV7-9; J: TRBJ2-1; size: .; D: TRBD1; DNA: TGTGCCAGCAGCCCGCGGACAGGGATGACTGAGCAGTTCTTC; CDR3: CASSPRTGMTEQFF
V: TRBV7-9; J: TRBJ1-1; size: few; D: TRBD1; DNA: TGTGCCAGCAACGCGGACAGGGCCACTGAAGCTTTCTTT; CDR3: CASNADRATEAFF
V: TRBV11-2; J: TRBJ2-7; size: .; D: TRBD2; DNA: TGTGCCAGCAGCCCTGGACTAGCGGGAGTGTACGAGCAGTACTTC; CDR3: CASSPGLAGVYEQYF
V: TRBV28; J: TRBJ2-7; size: .; D: .; DNA: TGTGCCAGCAGTCCGCCCGTCGGGACAATTTACCACGAGCAGTACTTC; CDR3: CASSPPVGTIYHEQYF
V: TRBV4-1; J: TRBJ1-1; size: .; D: .; DNA: TGCGCCAGCAGCCAAGCCGTTTACAGCTACACTGAAGCTTTCTTT; CDR3: CASSQAVYSYTEAFF
V: TRBV25-1; J: TRBJ2-2; size: once; D: .; DNA: TGTGCCAGCAAATGGGAGACCGGGGAGCTGTTTTTT; CDR3: CASKWETGELFF
V: TRBV28; J: TRBJ2-5; size: .; D: .; DNA: TGTGCCAGCAGTCCAGGAGGGGGTACGGAGACCCAGTACTTC; CDR3: CASSPGGGTETQYF
V: TRBV4-2; J: TRBJ2-1; size: .; D: .; DNA: TGTGCCAGCAGCTTTGGACTCGAATCCAATGAGCAGTTCTTC; CDR3: CASSFGLESNEQFF
V: TRBV5-5; J: TRBJ1-2; size: .; D: .; DNA: TGTGCCAGCAGCTTTTATGGGGGTATAGACTATGGCTACACCTTC; CDR3: CASSFYGGIDYGYTF
V: TRBV2; J: TRBJ1-2; size: .; D: TRBD1; DNA: TGTGCCAGCAGTGGGGACAGGGGGGCGCGTAACTATGGCTACACCTTC; CDR3: CASSGDRGARNYGYTF
V: TRBV7-9; J: TRBJ2-5; size: .; D: .; DNA: TGTGCCAGCAGCGCCCCCCAGGGACCGGAGACCCAGTACTTC; CDR3: CASSAPQGPETQYF
V: TRBV4-3; J: TRBJ2-2; size: once; D: .; DNA: TGCGCCAGCAGCCAAGATAATAGAGGGGGTGGCGGGGAGCTGTTTTTT; CDR3: CASSQDNRGGGGELFF
V: TRBV9; J: TRBJ2-7; size: .; D: TRBD1; DNA: TGTGCCAGCAGCATGAACCGGGACAGGGACTACGAGCAGTACTTC; CDR3: CASSMNRDRDYEQYF
V: TRBV15; J: TRBJ2-7; size: .; D: .; DNA: TGTGCCACCAGCGCAACAGCCCCATCTACACACGAGCAGTACTTC; CDR3: CATSATAPSTHEQYF
V: TRBV28; J: TRBJ1-2; size: .; D: .; DNA: TGTGCCAGCAACTCCGACAGCACTCTCTATGGCTACACCTTC; CDR3: CASNSDSTLYGYTF
V: TRBV4-3; J: TRBJ1-3; size: once; D: .; DNA: TGCGCCAGCAGCCAAGATAATCGACTGATCTCTGGAAACACCATATATTTT; CDR3: CASSQDNRLISGNTIYF
V: TRBV14; J: TRBJ2-1; size: .; D: TRBD2; DNA: TGTGCCAGCAGCTTACGACTAGCGGGGTCCTACAATGAGCAGTTCTTC; CDR3: CASSLRLAGSYNEQFF
V: TRBV13; J: TRBJ2-3; size: .; D: TRBD2; DNA: TGTGCCAGCAGCTTAGAAGCGGGAGGGGAGGCAGATACGCAGTATTTT; CDR3: CASSLEAGGEADTQYF
V: TRBV28; J: TRBJ1-1; size: .; D: .; DNA: TGTGCCAGCAGCGTACAGGGTGGGGATCGGAACACTGAAGCTTTCTTT; CDR3: CASSVQGGDRNTEAFF
V: TRBV7-3; J: TRBJ1-1; size: .; D: .; DNA: TGTGCCAGCAGCGAATTGGGGAACACTGAAGCTTTCTTT; CDR3: CASSELGNTEAFF
V: TRBV9; J: TRBJ2-1; size: .; D: .; DNA: TGTGCCAGCAGCGGCTCACTCATCGGCTCCTACAATGAGCAGTTCTTC; CDR3: CASSGSLIGSYNEQFF
V: TRBV7-8; J: TRBJ2-7; size: .; D: TRBD2; DNA: TGTGCCAGCAGCTTTATGGGGGAGGGCCTCTACGAGCAGTACTTC; CDR3: CASSFMGEGLYEQYF
V: TRBV28; J: TRBJ2-5; size: .; D: TRBD1; DNA: TGTGCCAGCAGTTTATACTCAGGGACAGTCCAAGAGACCCAGTACTTC; CDR3: CASSLYSGTVQETQYF
V: TRBV11-2; J: TRBJ2-1; size: .; D: TRBD2; DNA: TGTGCCAGCAGCTCCAAAGGTCCAGCGACTAGCTGGAAGTTCTTC; CDR3: CASSSKGPATSWKFF
V: TRBV7-8; J: TRBJ1-1; size: .; D: .; DNA: TGTGCCAGCAGCTTAGCCCCGGGGCATACGGGAACTGAAGCTTTCTTT; CDR3: CASSLAPGHTGTEAFF
V: TRBV4-2; J: TRBJ2-7; size: .; D: TRBD2; DNA: TGTGCCAGCAGCCAAGGACTAGCGGGGTACTACGAGCAGTACTTC; CDR3: CASSQGLAGYYEQYF
V: TRBV2; J: TRBJ2-1; size: .; D: TRBD2; DNA: TGTGCCAGCAGGACTAGCGTCGCTCCCTACAATGAGCAGTTCTTC; CDR3: CASRTSVAPYNEQFF
V: TRBV15; J: TRBJ1-1; size: .; D: .; DNA: TGTGCCACCAGCAGAGAGGGAGGGTCGCTCGAAGCTTTCTTT; CDR3: CATSREGGSLEAFF
V: TRBV7-7; J: TRBJ2-7; size: once; D: .; DNA: TGTGCCAGCAGCTTCCGGAGCTCCTACGAGCAGTACTTC; CDR3: CASSFRSSYEQYF